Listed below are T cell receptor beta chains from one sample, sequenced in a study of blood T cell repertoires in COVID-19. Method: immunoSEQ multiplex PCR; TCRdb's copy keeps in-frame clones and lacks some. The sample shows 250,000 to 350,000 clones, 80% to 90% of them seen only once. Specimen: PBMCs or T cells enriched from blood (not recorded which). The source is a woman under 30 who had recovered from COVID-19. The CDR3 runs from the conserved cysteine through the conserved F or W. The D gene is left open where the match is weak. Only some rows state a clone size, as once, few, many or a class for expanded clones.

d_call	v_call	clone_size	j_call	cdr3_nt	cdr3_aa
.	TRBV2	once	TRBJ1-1	TGTGCCAGCAGTGTTGAGGAGGGGTACACTGAAGCTTTCTTT	CASSVEEGYTEAFF
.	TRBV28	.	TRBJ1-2	TGTGCCAGCAGTACACCAGGCCCCGGCGGCTACACCTTC	CASSTPGPGGYTF
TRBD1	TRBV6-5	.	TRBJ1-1	TGTGCCAGCAGCCTCGACAGGGTAAAAGCTTTCTTT	CASSLDRVKAFF
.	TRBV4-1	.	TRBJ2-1	TGCGCCAGCAGCCAAGACGCTGAAGGGGTAGGCGACAATGAGCAGTTCTTC	CASSQDAEGVGDNEQFF
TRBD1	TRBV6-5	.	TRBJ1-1	TGTGCCAGCAGTCGGGACAGAAACACTGAAGCTTTCTTT	CASSRDRNTEAFF
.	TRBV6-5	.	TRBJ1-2	TGTGCCAGCAGCACGACAGCGTCTAACTATGGCTACACCTTC	CASSTTASNYGYTF
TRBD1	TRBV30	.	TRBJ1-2	TGTGCCTGGATTGACAGGGTAGGGGGCTACACCTTC	CAWIDRVGGYTF
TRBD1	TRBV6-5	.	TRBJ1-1	TGTGCCAGCACCAAAGGACAGGGGGGGACTGAAGCTTTCTTT	CASTKGQGGTEAFF
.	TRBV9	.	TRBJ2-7	TGTGCCAGCAGCGTAGGTAACGAGCAGTACTTC	CASSVGNEQYF
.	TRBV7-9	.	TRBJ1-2	TGTGCCAGCAGCTTAAGCGGTCCGGAGATTGGCTACACCTTC	CASSLSGPEIGYTF
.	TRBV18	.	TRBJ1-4	TGTGCCAGCTCCATAAACGCGGAAAAACTGTTTTTT	CASSINAEKLFF
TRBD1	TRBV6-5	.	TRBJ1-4	TGTGCCAGGGGGCAGGGGGCAACTAATGAAAAACTGTTTTTT	CARGQGATNEKLFF
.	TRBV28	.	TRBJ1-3	TGTGCCAGCAGTTTTAGTATCTCTGGAAACACCATATATTTT	CASSFSISGNTIYF
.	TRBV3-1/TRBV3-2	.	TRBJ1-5	TGTGCCAGCAGCCAAGGCTGGGCAGGGGATGGACAGCCCCAGCATTTT	CASSQGWAGDGQPQHF
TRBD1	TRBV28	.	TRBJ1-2	TGTGCCAGCAGGAGGACAGGGGGAGTTCGTGGCTACACCTTC	CASRRTGGVRGYTF
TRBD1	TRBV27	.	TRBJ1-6	TGTGCCAGCAGTTTAAAGGGGGCGAACTCACCCCTCCACTTT	CASSLKGANSPLHF
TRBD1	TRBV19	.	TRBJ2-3	TGTGCCAGTAGTACGACAGGGAAAAGCACAGATACGCAGTATTTT	CASSTTGKSTDTQYF
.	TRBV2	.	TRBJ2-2	TGTGCCAGCTACAGGGCCGGGGAGCTGTTTTTT	CASYRAGELFF
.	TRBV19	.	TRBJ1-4	TGTGCCAGCTACCGACAGAAACTGTTTTTT	CASYRQKLFF
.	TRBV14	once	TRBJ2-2	TGTGCCAGCAGCCACGCGGCCGGCAGGGGAGGGGAGCTGTTTTTT	CASSHAAGRGGELFF
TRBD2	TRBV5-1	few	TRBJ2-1	TGCGCCAGCAGCTTGGGGACTAGCCCCAATGAGCAGTTCTTC	CASSLGTSPNEQFF
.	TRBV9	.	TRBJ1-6	TGTGCCAGCAGCCAGGGCGTCCCCGCCGATAATTCACCCCTCCACTTT	CASSQGVPADNSPLHF
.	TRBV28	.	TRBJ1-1	TGTGCCAGCCAGGGAATGATCACTGAAGCTTTCTTT	CASQGMITEAFF
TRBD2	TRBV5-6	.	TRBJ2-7	TGTGCCAGCAGCCCCTGGGAGCGGGGCCACTCCTACGAGCAGTACTTC	CASSPWERGHSYEQYF
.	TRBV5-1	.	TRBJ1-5	TGCGCCAGCAGCTTAGGACAGAATCAGCCCCAGCATTTT	CASSLGQNQPQHF
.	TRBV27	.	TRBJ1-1	TGTGCCAGCAGTTTATCGGGGGCAGATTATGAAGCTTTCTTT	CASSLSGADYEAFF
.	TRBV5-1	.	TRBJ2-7	TGCGCCAGCAGCTTGGTTGCGGGCTACGAGCAGTACTTC	CASSLVAGYEQYF
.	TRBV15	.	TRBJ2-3	TGTGCCACCAGCAGAGATGGCCCTACGCAGTATTTT	CATSRDGPTQYF
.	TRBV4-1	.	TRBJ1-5	TGCGCCAGCAGCCAAGATACGGGAGATTATCAGCCCCAGCATTTT	CASSQDTGDYQPQHF
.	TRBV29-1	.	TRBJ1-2	TGCAGCGTTGATGTGACACCAACCGGCAACTATGGCTACACCTTC	CSVDVTPTGNYGYTF
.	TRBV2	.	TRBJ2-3	TGTGCCAACGGACTCACACGAGATACGCAGTATTTT	CANGLTRDTQYF
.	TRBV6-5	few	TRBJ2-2	TGTGCCAGCAGCTCTAACACCGGGGAGCTGTTTTTT	CASSSNTGELFF
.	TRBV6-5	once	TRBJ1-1	TGTGCCACCCGGGGGGAGGGAACGGATGAAGCTTTCTTT	CATRGEGTDEAFF
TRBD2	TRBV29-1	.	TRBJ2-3	TGCAGCCCGAGGTTAGCGGGGGTCTCCACAGATACGCAGTATTTT	CSPRLAGVSTDTQYF
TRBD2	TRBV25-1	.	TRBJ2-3	TGTGCCAGCAGTGAATATGGGAGCGGGGGGACAGATACGCAGTATTTT	CASSEYGSGGTDTQYF
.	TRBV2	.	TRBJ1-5	TGTGCCAGCAGTGAATTCGGGGATTCCAATCAGCCCCAGCATTTT	CASSEFGDSNQPQHF
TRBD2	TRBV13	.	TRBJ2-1	TGTGCCAGCAGCCGCGAGACTAGCGGGGAGTACAATGAGCAGTTCTTC	CASSRETSGEYNEQFF
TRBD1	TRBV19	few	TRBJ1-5	TGTGCCAGTAGTCCTACAGGGGATCAGCCCCAGCATTTT	CASSPTGDQPQHF
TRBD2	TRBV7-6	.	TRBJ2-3	TGTGCCAGCAGCTTAACTGGCGGGGGGAACACAGATACGCAGTATTTT	CASSLTGGGNTDTQYF
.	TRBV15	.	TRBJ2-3	TGTGCCACCAGCAGAGAAGGGGGGGGGAGCACAGATACGCAGTATTTT	CATSREGGGSTDTQYF
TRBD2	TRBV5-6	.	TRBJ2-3	TGTGCCAGCAGCGGGGGACTAGCGGGGGCAGATACGCAGTATTTT	CASSGGLAGADTQYF
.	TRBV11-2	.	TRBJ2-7	TGTGCCAGCACCGCGAACCAGGGGTCCATCTACGAGCAGTACTTC	CASTANQGSIYEQYF
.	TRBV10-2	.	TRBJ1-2	TGCGCCAGCAGTCCGGGGAGGGACGGCTACACCTTC	CASSPGRDGYTF
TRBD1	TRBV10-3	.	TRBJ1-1	TGTGCCATCAAGGGGACAGCGAACACTGAAGCTTTCTTT	CAIKGTANTEAFF
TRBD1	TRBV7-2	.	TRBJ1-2	TGTGCCAGCAGCCACCGGACAGGAGCTAACTATGGCTACACCTTC	CASSHRTGANYGYTF
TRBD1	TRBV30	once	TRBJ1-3	TGTGCCTGGAGTGGACAGGGGAACACCATATATTTT	CAWSGQGNTIYF
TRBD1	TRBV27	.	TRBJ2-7	TGTGCCAGCTGGGGGACAGCGGAAGCCGAGCAGTACTTC	CASWGTAEAEQYF
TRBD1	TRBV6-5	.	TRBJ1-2	TGTGCCAGCAGTTACCGGACAGGGGATGATGGCTACACCTTC	CASSYRTGDDGYTF
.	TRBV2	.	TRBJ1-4	TGTGCCAGCAGCCAGAAGGGGTGGCTAGATGAAAAACTGTTTTTT	CASSQKGWLDEKLFF
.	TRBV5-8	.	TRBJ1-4	TGTGCCAGCAGCTTGGGATGGGGGGCTAATGAAAAACTGTTTTTT	CASSLGWGANEKLFF
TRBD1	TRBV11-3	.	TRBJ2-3	TGTGCCAGCAGCCGAGGGACAGGGGGCGTTAGCACAGATACGCAGTATTTT	CASSRGTGGVSTDTQYF
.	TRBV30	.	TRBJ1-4	TGTGCCTGGAGTTTGCCTGGAGCAACTAATGAAAAACTGTTTTTT	CAWSLPGATNEKLFF
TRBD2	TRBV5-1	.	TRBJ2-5	TGCGCCAGCAGCTTGCGGCTAGCGGGGGGGGCTCGAGAGACCCAGTACTTC	CASSLRLAGGARETQYF
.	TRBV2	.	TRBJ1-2	TGTGCCAGCAATGCCTGGGGGGTCGCAAGCTATGGCTACACCTTC	CASNAWGVASYGYTF
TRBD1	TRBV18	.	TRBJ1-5	TGTGCCAGCTCACCACGACAGGGGGCACGTTATAGCAATCAGCCCCAGCATTTT	CASSPRQGARYSNQPQHF